Listed below are T cell receptor beta chains from one sample, sequenced in a study of T cell changes during pregnancy in multiple sclerosis. The assay was immunoSEQ multiplex PCR, and TCRdb's table has in-frame clones only and misses some. The sample consists of some 93,000 clones, 91% of them appearing once. The source was peripheral blood, collected after pregnancy. These receptors came from a female donor in good health, enrolled as a control in a pregnancy study. The CDR3 runs from the conserved cysteine through the conserved F or W. The order of the fields is V gene, D gene, CDR3 length, CDR3 protein. D genes are given only for firm matches.

V gene: TRBV10-3; D gene: NA; CDR3 length: 14; CDR3 protein: CAISDRQGTDTQYF
V gene: TRBV29-1; D gene: NA; CDR3 length: 13; CDR3 protein: CSVGAGPNTEAFF
V gene: TRBV9; D gene: NA; CDR3 length: 14; CDR3 protein: CASSVGGLNQPQHF
V gene: TRBV10-3; D gene: NA; CDR3 length: 13; CDR3 protein: CAIHGSYNSPLHF
V gene: TRBV2; D gene: TRBD1; CDR3 length: 17; CDR3 protein: CASRPGQGAPGANVLTF
V gene: TRBV4-3; D gene: TRBD1; CDR3 length: 17; CDR3 protein: CASSRLTGQGPKNIQYF
V gene: TRBV28; D gene: TRBD1; CDR3 length: 12; CDR3 protein: CATETGTGEAFF
V gene: TRBV12-5; D gene: NA; CDR3 length: 12; CDR3 protein: CASVGDFTEQFF
V gene: TRBV6-5; D gene: TRBD1; CDR3 length: 15; CDR3 protein: CASSYRGQANTEAFF
V gene: TRBV10-2; D gene: TRBD1; CDR3 length: 14; CDR3 protein: CASNRQGANTEAFF
V gene: TRBV6-6; D gene: TRBD1; CDR3 length: 14; CDR3 protein: CASTKTGRDVEQYF
V gene: TRBV5-6; D gene: NA; CDR3 length: 14; CDR3 protein: CASSLRGSGQPQHF
V gene: TRBV4-3; D gene: NA; CDR3 length: 16; CDR3 protein: CASSQDFPSTNEKLFF
V gene: TRBV19; D gene: NA; CDR3 length: 14; CDR3 protein: CASSAAYSNQPQHF
V gene: TRBV28; D gene: TRBD1; CDR3 length: 16; CDR3 protein: CASSSSGTGRRESYTF
V gene: TRBV9; D gene: TRBD1; CDR3 length: 16; CDR3 protein: CASSVFGTGTADTQYF
V gene: TRBV19; D gene: TRBD1; CDR3 length: 15; CDR3 protein: CASSINRGRGTEAFF
V gene: TRBV10-3; D gene: NA; CDR3 length: 11; CDR3 protein: CAIGGEYGYTF
V gene: TRBV29-1; D gene: TRBD1; CDR3 length: 11; CDR3 protein: CSAERQGGYTF
V gene: TRBV7-9; D gene: TRBD2; CDR3 length: 13; CDR3 protein: CASSRSGDYEQYF
V gene: TRBV7-7; D gene: TRBD1; CDR3 length: 13; CDR3 protein: CASSLGTGSEQYF
V gene: TRBV29-1; D gene: NA; CDR3 length: 11; CDR3 protein: CSVSRKETQYF
V gene: TRBV4-3; D gene: TRBD1; CDR3 length: 18; CDR3 protein: CASSQDPPTGGRFTEAFF
V gene: TRBV6-1; D gene: NA; CDR3 length: 14; CDR3 protein: CASSEGGASETQYF
V gene: TRBV7-8; D gene: NA; CDR3 length: 12; CDR3 protein: CASSLGPSGAFF
V gene: TRBV5-6; D gene: TRBD1; CDR3 length: 15; CDR3 protein: CASSEDRRRVTEAFF
V gene: TRBV20-1; D gene: TRBD1; CDR3 length: 11; CDR3 protein: CSTTGATEAFF
V gene: TRBV19; D gene: TRBD1; CDR3 length: 16; CDR3 protein: CASSIVRTGGYQPQHF
V gene: TRBV7-2; D gene: NA; CDR3 length: 13; CDR3 protein: CASSRRELTEAFF
V gene: TRBV2; D gene: NA; CDR3 length: 14; CDR3 protein: CATWGAGGGETQYF
V gene: TRBV4-2; D gene: TRBD1; CDR3 length: 15; CDR3 protein: CASSQVRTGNTEAFF
V gene: TRBV5-6; D gene: NA; CDR3 length: 16; CDR3 protein: CASSAEGRAANEKLFF
V gene: TRBV10-1; D gene: TRBD2; CDR3 length: 18; CDR3 protein: CAISEGTSDDWSSYEQYF
V gene: TRBV7-9; D gene: NA; CDR3 length: 13; CDR3 protein: CASSFGGAETQYF
V gene: TRBV18; D gene: TRBD1; CDR3 length: 13; CDR3 protein: CASYRGQGYEQYF
V gene: TRBV7-2; D gene: NA; CDR3 length: 15; CDR3 protein: CASSSTPLNTGELFF
V gene: TRBV2; D gene: NA; CDR3 length: 13; CDR3 protein: CASISNVRNGYTF
V gene: TRBV4-2; D gene: TRBD2; CDR3 length: 14; CDR3 protein: CASSPLAGDETQYF
V gene: TRBV6-5; D gene: NA; CDR3 length: 13; CDR3 protein: CASSRLNQETQYF
V gene: TRBV6-5; D gene: TRBD1; CDR3 length: 16; CDR3 protein: CASSYSVPGGSYEQYF
V gene: TRBV6-4; D gene: NA; CDR3 length: 15; CDR3 protein: CASSSSYQTYNEQFF